This passage covers 17 T cell receptor beta chains from one sample sequenced in a study of T cell changes during pregnancy in multiple sclerosis. Sequencing was performed with immunoSEQ multiplex PCR; in TCRdb, only in-frame clones are kept and a portion is missing. This sample has fewer than 20,000 clones; approximately 88% occur once, and the top ten carry roughly 12%. The sample here was CD8+ T cells from peripheral blood mononuclear cells, taken after pregnancy. These receptors were obtained from a female donor in good health, enrolled as a control in a pregnancy study.

This chain uses TRBV19 with TRBJ1-2; 10 positions match TRBD1. The CDR3 is made up of 15 amino acids. CDR1 is LNHDA, CDR2 SQIVND, per germline (reference sequence). After removal of 5 bases from V and 5 bases from J, the junction contained 8 bases not matched to a gene. For the CDR3, the DNA is TGTGCCAGTAGTCCAACCGGGACAGGGGTGTATGGCTACACCTTC. It encodes CASSPTGTGVYGYTF.

A few counts support this clone. The chain is built from TRBV6-4 and TRBJ2-3, with 8 bases lining up with TRBD1. The CDR3 totals 14 residues. Germline values: CDR1 MRHNA, CDR2 SNTAGT. The trim removed 7 bases at V and 2 bases at J, leaving 5 bases unmatched. This CDR3 reads CASKGQEVTDTQYF. The CDR3 coding sequence is TGTGCCAGCAAGGGACAGGAGGTCACAGATACGCAGTATTTT.

This clone was observed a few times. This rearrangement joins TRBV11-2 to TRBJ2-2; no definite D call. Trimming took off 5 bases at V and 3 bases at J, with 13 bases between the two ends. Germline values: CDR1 SGHAT, CDR2 FQNNGV. The CDR3 is 15 residues long. CDR3: CASSQHTPYTGELFF. The CDR3 coding sequence is TGTGCCAGCAGCCAACATACACCCTACACCGGGGAGCTGTTTTTT. The full variable domain, in which reference TRBV11-2 and TRBJ2-2 provide the parts outside the CDR3, is EAGVAQSPRYKIIEKRQSVAFWCNPISGHATLYWYQQILGQGPKLLIQFQNNGVVDDSQLPKDRFSAERLKGVDSTLKIQPAKLEDSAVYLCASSQHTPYTGELFFGEGSRLTVL.

The chain employs TRBV27 and TRBJ1-1; TRBD1 agrees at 8 bases. CDR1 is MNHEY and CDR2 is SMNVEV in the germline V gene (reference sequence). This CDR3 region has 14 residues. Trimming cost V 4 bases and J 6 bases; bases outside gene matches: 7. The CDR3 spells CASSWQGASSEAFF. The CDR3 coding sequence is TGTGCCAGCAGTTGGCAGGGGGCAAGTTCTGAAGCTTTCTTT.

CDR3 protein: CASSEKASGGDDTQYF. CDR3 DNA: TGTGCCAGCAGTGAAAAGGCTAGCGGGGGGGATGATACGCAGTATTTT. This rearrangement joins TRBV6-4 to TRBJ2-3; TRBD2 aligns across 12 bases. The CDR3 length is 16 residues. Trimming at V came to 3 bases and at J to 6 bases, leaving 7 bases not matched to a gene. CDR1 and CDR2 (germline): MRHNA, SNTAGT.

This chain joins TRBV4-1 and TRBJ2-7; possible D gene TRBD2, 5 bases. The CDR3 loop spans 14 amino acids. The V and J ends lost 9 bases and 6 bases respectively, with 21 bases between them. Germline V CDR1 and CDR2: MGHRA, YSYEKL. In DNA, the CDR3 is TGCGCCAGTCGCGGGCCCACCCAAGGGTCCGAGCAGTACTTC. This encodes CASRGPTQGSEQYF.

This clone was observed a handful of times. The gene calls are TRBV28 and TRBJ1-1; a weak D match, TRBD1 (5 bases). This CDR3 region has 16 residues. Trimming removed 2 bases at V and 0 bases at J, with 13 bases between. CDR1 and CDR2 from the germline V gene are MDHEN and SYDVKM. The CDR3 region is CASSLVGDSLNTEAFF. The CDR3 DNA reads TGTGCCAGCAGTTTAGTGGGGGACTCCCTGAACACTGAAGCTTTCTTT.

The rearrangement joins TRBV7-9 to TRBJ2-1; D might be TRBD1 (6 bases). The CDR3 contains 12 residues. V gave up 3 bases and J gave up 8 bases, with 8 bases separating them. CDR1 is SEHNR, CDR2 FQNEAQ, per germline (reference sequence). CDR3 region: CASSLRGYEQFF. The CDR3 nucleotides read TGTGCCAGCAGCTTGAGGGGGTATGAGCAGTTCTTC.

This chain uses TRBV27 with TRBJ2-1; 7 nucleotides line up with TRBD2. This CDR3 is built from 14 residues. V lost 6 bases and J lost 3; bases outside the gene matches: 5. Germline V lookup: CDR1 MNHEY, CDR2 SMNVEV (reference sequence). The CDR3 protein is CASRMGGVYNEQFF. The CDR3 coding sequence is TGTGCCAGCAGAATGGGGGGGGTCTACAATGAGCAGTTCTTC.

The chain links TRBV6-4 to TRBJ1-2; D uncertain. Germline loops: CDR1 MRHNA, CDR2 SNTAGT. Trimming took off 0 bases at V and 4 bases at J, with 9 bases between the two ends. The CDR3 has 14 residues. This CDR3 reads CASSDSTGSYGYTF. The CDR3 DNA sequence: TGTGCCAGCAGTGACTCAACCGGGAGCTATGGCTACACCTTC.

The gene calls are TRBV7-9 and TRBJ1-4; TRBD1 might be the D (6 bases). V was clipped by 5 bases and J by 7 bases, with 17 bases between them. Per germline, CDR1 SEHNR and CDR2 FQNEAQ (reference sequence). This CDR3 region has 15 residues. In DNA form, the CDR3 reads TGTGCCAGCAGCGATAGCGGGGGCTCGGGTGAAAAACTGTTTTTT. It translates to CASSDSGGSGEKLFF.

This clone has only one observation. The chain combines TRBV1 with TRBJ2-3; TRBD2, the D gene given by the table, was not confirmed from the DNA. TRBV1 is classified as a pseudogene. The CDR3 is 18 residues long. The CDR3 sequence is CTSSHQTSTSGDTDTQYF. CDR3 nucleotides: TGCACCAGCAGCCACCAAACGAGTACTAGCGGAGACACAGATACGCAGTATTTT.

This chain joins TRBV19 and TRBJ2-5; D may be TRBD1 (6 bases). V was pared by 6 bases and J by 0 bases, with 14 bases between. The length of the CDR3 is 15 residues. Per the germline V gene, CDR1 is LNHDA and CDR2 is SQIVND (reference sequence). CDR3: CASSTRTVDQETQYF. The CDR3 bases are TGTGCCAGTAGCACCCGGACAGTTGACCAAGAGACCCAGTACTTC.

The V and J genes are TRBV2 and TRBJ1-4, with D possibly being TRBD1 (5 bases). V lost 5 bases to trimming and J lost 4 bases, with 14 bases between them. The length of the CDR3 is 15 residues. Germline assignment: CDR1 SNHLY and CDR2 FYNNEI. The CDR3 DNA is TGTGCCAGCAGTCGCGGACGGACAAATAATGAAAAACTGTTTTTT. This translates into CASSRGRTNNEKLFF.

V usage is TRBV4-2 and J usage is TRBJ2-1; 10 nucleotides align to TRBD1. CDR3 length equals 17 residues. The V segment lost 1 base and the J segment 5 bases; nucleotides outside the gene matches: 8. In germline, CDR1 is LGHNA, CDR2 YNFKEQ. CDR3 protein: CASSQATGTGVHNEQFF. The CDR3 DNA reads TGTGCCAGCAGCCAAGCGACCGGGACAGGGGTCCACAATGAGCAGTTCTTC.

The genes are TRBV6-4 and TRBJ1-5, with D tentatively TRBD1 (5 bases). Trimming removed 5 bases from V and 2 bases from J, with 10 bases in between. This CDR3 spans 14 amino acids. Germline V lookup: CDR1 MRHNA, CDR2 SNTAGT. The CDR3 sequence is CASSLGGGNQPQHF. The CDR3, as DNA: TGTGCCAGCAGTCTGGGGGGAGGCAATCAGCCCCAGCATTTT.

This clone appeared once. V usage is TRBV5-1 and J usage is TRBJ1-2, with D tentatively TRBD1 (5 bases). The V end lost 4 bases, the J end lost 4 bases, and 8 bases lay between the germline ends. Germline assignment: CDR1 SGHRS and CDR2 YFSETQ. The CDR3 totals 12 residues. This CDR3 reads CASSQGGYGYTF. CDR3 bases: TGCGCCAGCAGCCAGGGTGGCTATGGCTACACCTTC.